The source of this TCR beta chain is a study of identical twins. Trimming stripped 6 bases from V and 4 bases from J, with 16 bases between. Germline V CDR1 and CDR2: DFQATT, SNEGSKA (reference sequence). The CDR3 extends over 13 amino acids. This clonotype was seen a few times. TCRdb passed the 5' RACE reads through MiXCR, listing each CDR3 protein once. The sample gives just under 550,000 distinct CDR3 sequences, 13% to 15% of which show up once; roughly 0.4% is in the top ten. This sample also belongs to another study, concerning yellow fever vaccine responses in identical twins.

The genes are TRBV20-1 and TRBJ2-7; D perhaps matches TRBD2 (7 bases). The receptor was derived from a woman aged 18-30 years in good health. Material for sequencing was CD4+ T cells sorted from blood. The CDR3 DNA is TGCAGTGCCGGGGGCGGGAGTGCGTACGAGCAGTACTTC. Its translation: CSAGGGSAYEQYF.